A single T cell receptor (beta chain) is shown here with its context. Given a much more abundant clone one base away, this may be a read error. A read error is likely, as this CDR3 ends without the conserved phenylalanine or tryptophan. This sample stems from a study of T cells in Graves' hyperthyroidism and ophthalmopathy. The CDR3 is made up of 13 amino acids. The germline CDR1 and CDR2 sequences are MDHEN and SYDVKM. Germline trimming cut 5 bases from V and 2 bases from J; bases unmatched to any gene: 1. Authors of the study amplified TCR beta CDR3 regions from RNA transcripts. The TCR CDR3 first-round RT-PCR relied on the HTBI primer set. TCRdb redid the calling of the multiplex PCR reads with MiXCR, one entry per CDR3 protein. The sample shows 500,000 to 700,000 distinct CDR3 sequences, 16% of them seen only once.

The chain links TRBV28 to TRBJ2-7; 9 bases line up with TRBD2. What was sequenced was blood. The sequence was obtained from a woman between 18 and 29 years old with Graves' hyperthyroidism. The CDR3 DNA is TGTGCCAGCAGTCGACTAGCGGCCTACGAGCAGTACCTC. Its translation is CASSRLAAYEQYL.